The sequence of this TCR beta chain was determined in a study of cytomegalovirus exposure and HLA in healthy donors. Study context: Prior work identified more than 90 million unique TCR beta sequences in 150 million to 200 million T cells. Study findings and constraints: Among the sequence variants, a highly shared cluster was likely an artifact of sequencing. In a later analysis, TCR beta V- and J-gene trimming showed a link to a missense DCLRE1C variant.

Primers: 60 Vbeta forward and 13 Jbeta reverse. Source study methods: Later reanalysis found 80 million or so unique TCR beta chains, around 10 million of them shared. Assay: immunoSEQ multiplex PCR; the TCRdb copy retains only in-frame clones and omits some. V and J calls and clone size follow that table, whereas D and trimming were derived from the DNA. Of 150,000 to 200,000 clones listed, approximately 80% were seen once; the top ten hold roughly 10%. Germline V gene lookup returns CDR1 SGHRS and CDR2 YFSETQ. J gave up 7 bases and V 0 bases, and 9 bases lay outside the gene matches. This CDR3 comprises 17 residues. With respect to this clone: No antigen is known for it.

Sequenced sample: PBMCs. This clonotype was sampled from a man in his late teens or twenties in good health and CMV-seropositive. V gene TRBV5-1 combines with J gene TRBJ2-5, with 13 bases fitting TRBD2. CDR3 amino acids: CASSLAQLAGGRVTQYF. For the CDR3, the DNA is TGCGCCAGCAGCTTGGCCCAACTAGCGGGAGGGCGGGTGACCCAGTACTTC.